The T cell receptor (beta chain) under discussion was sequenced for a study of cytomegalovirus exposure and HLA in healthy donors. Findings and limits, study-wide: A list of around 160 TCR beta chains associated with cytomegalovirus was given.

The germline V gene has CDR1 MDHEN and CDR2 SYDVKM. The germline V and J ends were trimmed by 6 bases and 3 bases, with 11 bases remaining between them. The CDR3 extends over 13 amino acids. Remarks on this clone: Its antigen is currently unknown.

Assay: immunoSEQ multiplex PCR; the TCRdb copy retains only in-frame clones and omits some. The table includes about 240,000 clones, around 87% detected once. Sequencing used PBMCs. This chain joins TRBV28 and TRBJ1-1; D is perhaps TRBD1 (6 bases). This receptor was identified in a woman in her twenties or thirties in good health and CMV-seropositive. As DNA, the CDR3 is TGTGCCAGCAGGGAGGGGGGGGACACTGAAGCTTTCTTT. It specifies CASREGGDTEAFF.